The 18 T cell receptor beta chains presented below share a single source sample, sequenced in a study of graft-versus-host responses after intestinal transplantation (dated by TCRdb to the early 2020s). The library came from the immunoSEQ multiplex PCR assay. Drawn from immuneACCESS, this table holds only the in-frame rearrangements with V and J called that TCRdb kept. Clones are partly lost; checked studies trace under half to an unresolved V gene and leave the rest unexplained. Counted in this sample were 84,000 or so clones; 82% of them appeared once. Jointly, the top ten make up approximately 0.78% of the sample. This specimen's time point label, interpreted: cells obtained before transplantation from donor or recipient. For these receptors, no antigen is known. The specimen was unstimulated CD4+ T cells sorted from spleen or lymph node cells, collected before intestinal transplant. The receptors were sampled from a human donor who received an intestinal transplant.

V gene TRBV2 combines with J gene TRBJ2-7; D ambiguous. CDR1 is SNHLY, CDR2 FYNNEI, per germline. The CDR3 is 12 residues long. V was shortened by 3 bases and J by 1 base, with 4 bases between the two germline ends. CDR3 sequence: CASSERSYEQYF. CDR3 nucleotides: TGTGCCAGCAGTGAGAGGTCCTACGAGCAGTACTTC.

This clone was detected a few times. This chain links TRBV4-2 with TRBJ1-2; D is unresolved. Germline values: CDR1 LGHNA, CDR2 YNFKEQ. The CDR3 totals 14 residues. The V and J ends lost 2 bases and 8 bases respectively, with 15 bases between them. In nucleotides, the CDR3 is TGTGCCAGCAGCCAATTCCCCGGGTTGGAGGGCTACACCTTC. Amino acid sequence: CASSQFPGLEGYTF.

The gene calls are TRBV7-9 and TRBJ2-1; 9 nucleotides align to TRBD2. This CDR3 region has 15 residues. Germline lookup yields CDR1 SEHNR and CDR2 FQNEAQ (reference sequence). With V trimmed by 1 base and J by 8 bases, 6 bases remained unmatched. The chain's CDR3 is CASSLGTSGWDEQFF. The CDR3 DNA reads TGTGCCAGCAGCTTAGGAACTAGCGGGTGGGATGAGCAGTTCTTC.

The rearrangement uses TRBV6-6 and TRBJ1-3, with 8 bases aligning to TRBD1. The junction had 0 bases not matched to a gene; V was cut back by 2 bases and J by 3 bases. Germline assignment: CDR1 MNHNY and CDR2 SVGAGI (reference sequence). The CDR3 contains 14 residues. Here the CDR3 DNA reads TGTGCCAGCAGTTACGACAGGGGTGGAAACACCATATATTTT. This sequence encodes CASSYDRGGNTIYF.

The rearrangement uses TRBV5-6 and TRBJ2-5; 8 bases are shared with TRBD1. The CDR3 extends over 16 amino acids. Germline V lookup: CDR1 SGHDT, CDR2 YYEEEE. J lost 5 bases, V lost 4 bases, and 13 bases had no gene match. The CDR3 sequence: CASSPAGQGAGETQYF. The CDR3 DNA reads TGTGCCAGCAGCCCTGCGGGCCAGGGGGCTGGGGAGACCCAGTACTTC. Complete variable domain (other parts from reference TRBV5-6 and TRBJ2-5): DAGVTQSPTHLIKTRGQQVTLRCSPKSGHDTVSWYQQALGQGPQFIFQYYEEEERQRGNFPDRFSGHQFPNYSSELNVNALLLGDSALYLCASSPAGQGAGETQYFGPGTRLLVL.

The CDR3 sequence: CASSSTGTGNEQFF. CDR3 coding DNA: TGCGCCAGCAGCTCAACCGGGACTGGCAATGAGCAGTTCTTC. This chain connects TRBV5-1 to TRBJ2-1; tentatively, D is TRBD2 (6 bases). The V and J ends lost 3 bases and 6 bases respectively, with 13 bases between them. The CDR3 covers 14 residues. The V gene's germline CDR1 is SGHRS and CDR2 YFSETQ.

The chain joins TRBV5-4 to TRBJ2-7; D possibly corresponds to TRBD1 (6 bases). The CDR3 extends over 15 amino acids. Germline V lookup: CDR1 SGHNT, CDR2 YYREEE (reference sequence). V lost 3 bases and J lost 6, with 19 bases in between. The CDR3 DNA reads TGTGCCAGCAGCTCATCACCACAGGGTGACTTCGAGCAGTACTTC. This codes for CASSSSPQGDFEQYF.

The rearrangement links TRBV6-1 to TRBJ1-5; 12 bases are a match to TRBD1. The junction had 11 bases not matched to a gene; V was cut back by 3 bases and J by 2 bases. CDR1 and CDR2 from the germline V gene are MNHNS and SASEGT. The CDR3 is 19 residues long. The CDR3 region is CASSDRDRGLLVGNQPQHF. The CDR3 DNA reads TGTGCCAGCAGTGACCGGGACAGGGGGCTATTGGTCGGCAATCAGCCCCAGCATTTT.

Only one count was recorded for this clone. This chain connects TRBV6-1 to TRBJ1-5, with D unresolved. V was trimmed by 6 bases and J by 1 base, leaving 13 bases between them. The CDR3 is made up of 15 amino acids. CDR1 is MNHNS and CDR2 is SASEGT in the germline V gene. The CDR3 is CASRLTSGSNQPQHF. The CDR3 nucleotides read TGTGCCAGCAGGTTGACAAGCGGGAGCAATCAGCCCCAGCATTTT.

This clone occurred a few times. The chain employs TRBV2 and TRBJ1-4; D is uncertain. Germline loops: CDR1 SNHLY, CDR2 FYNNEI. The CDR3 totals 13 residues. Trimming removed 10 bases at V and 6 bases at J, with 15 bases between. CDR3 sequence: CATKLGWDEKLFF. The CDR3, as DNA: TGTGCCACAAAACTGGGCTGGGATGAAAAACTGTTTTTT.

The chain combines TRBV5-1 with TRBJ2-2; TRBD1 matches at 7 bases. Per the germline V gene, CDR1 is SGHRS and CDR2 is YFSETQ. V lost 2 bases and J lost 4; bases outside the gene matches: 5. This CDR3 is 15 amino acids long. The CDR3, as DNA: TGCGCCAGCAGCTTCGGACAGGTCGGCACCGGGGAGCTGTTTTTT. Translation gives CASSFGQVGTGELFF.

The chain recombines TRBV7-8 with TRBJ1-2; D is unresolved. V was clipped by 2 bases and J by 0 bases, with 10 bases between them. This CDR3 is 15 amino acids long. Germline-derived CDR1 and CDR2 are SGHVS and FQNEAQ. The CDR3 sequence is CASSLTAATNYGYTF. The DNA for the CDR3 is TGTGCCAGCAGCTTAACGGCGGCCACTAACTATGGCTACACCTTC.

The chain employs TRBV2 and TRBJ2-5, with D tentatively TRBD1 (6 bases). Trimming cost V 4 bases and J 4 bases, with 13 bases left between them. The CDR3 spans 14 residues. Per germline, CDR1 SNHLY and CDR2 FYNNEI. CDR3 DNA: TGTGCCAGCAGTGGTCAGGGGAGAGGAGAGACCCAGTACTTC. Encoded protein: CASSGQGRGETQYF. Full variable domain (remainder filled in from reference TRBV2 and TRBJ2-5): EPEVTQTPSHQVTQMGQEVILRCVPISNHLYFYWYRQILGQKVEFLVSFYNNEISEKSEIFDDQFSVERPDGSNFTLKIRSTKLEDSAMYFCASSGQGRGETQYFGPGTRLLVL.

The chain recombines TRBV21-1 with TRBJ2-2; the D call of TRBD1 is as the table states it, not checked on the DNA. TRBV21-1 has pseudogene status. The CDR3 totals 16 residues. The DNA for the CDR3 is TGTGCCAGCAGCCGCCATACAGGGCCGAACACCGGGGAGCTGTTTTTT. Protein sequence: CASSRHTGPNTGELFF.

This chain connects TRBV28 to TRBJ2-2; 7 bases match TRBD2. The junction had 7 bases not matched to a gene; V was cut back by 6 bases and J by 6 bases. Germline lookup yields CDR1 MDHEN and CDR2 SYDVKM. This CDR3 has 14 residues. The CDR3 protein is CASSLGGVAGELFF. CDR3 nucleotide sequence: TGTGCCAGCAGCCTGGGGGGGGTTGCCGGGGAGCTGTTTTTT.

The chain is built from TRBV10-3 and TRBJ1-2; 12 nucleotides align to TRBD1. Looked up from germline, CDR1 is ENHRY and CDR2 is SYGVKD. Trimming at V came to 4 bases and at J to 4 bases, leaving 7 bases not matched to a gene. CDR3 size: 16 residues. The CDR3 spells CAISGGTGGFSYGYTF. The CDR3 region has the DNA TGTGCCATCAGTGGCGGGACAGGGGGCTTTAGCTATGGCTACACCTTC.

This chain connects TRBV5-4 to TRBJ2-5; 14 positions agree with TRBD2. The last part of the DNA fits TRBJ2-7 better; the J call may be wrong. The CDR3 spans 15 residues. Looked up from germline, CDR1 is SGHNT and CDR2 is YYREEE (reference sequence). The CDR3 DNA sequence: TGTGCCAGCAGCCCCGGGGGACTAGCGGGAGACGAGCAGTACTTC. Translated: CASSPGGLAGDEQYF.

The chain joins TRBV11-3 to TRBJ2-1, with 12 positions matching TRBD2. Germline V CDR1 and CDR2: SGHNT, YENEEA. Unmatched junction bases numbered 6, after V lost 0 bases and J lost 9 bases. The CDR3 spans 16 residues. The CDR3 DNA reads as TGTGCCAGCAGCTTAGATCCTAGCGGGAGGGCGGCTGAGCAGTTCTTC. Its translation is CASSLDPSGRAAEQFF.